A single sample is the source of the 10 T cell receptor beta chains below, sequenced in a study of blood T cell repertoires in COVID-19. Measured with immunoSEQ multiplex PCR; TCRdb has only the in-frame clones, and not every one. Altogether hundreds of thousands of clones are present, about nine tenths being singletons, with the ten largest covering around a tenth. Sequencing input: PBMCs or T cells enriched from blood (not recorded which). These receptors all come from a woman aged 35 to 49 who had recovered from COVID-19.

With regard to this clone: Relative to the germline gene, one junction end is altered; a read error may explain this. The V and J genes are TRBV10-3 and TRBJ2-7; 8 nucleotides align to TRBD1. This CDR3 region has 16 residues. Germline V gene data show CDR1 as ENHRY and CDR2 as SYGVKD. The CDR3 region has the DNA TGTACCATCAGTGTTTTATCGGACAGGGCAGCCTACGAGCAGTACTTC. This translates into CTISVLSDRAAYEQYF.

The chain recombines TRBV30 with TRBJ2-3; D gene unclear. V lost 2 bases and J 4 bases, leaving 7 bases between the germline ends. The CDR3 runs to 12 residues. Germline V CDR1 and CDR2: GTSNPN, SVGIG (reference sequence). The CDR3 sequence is CAWSQMADTQYF. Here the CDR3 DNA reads TGTGCCTGGAGTCAGATGGCAGATACGCAGTATTTT. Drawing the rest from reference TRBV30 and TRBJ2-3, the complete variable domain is SQTIHQWPATLVQPVGSPLSLECTVEGTSNPNLYWYRQAAGRGLQLLFYSVGIGQISSEVPQNLSASRPQDRQFILSSKKLLLSDSGFYLCAWSQMADTQYFGPGTRLTVL.

The CDR3 sequence is CASSQDSRGLNNEKLFF. CDR3 sequence (DNA): TGCGCCAGCAGCCAAGATAGTAGGGGGCTTAATAATGAAAAACTGTTTTTT. V usage is TRBV4-3 and J usage is TRBJ1-4, with TRBD1 matching 7 bases. Germline V lookup: CDR1 LGHNA, CDR2 YSLEER. V dropped 0 bases and J dropped 4; count of bases not matched to a gene: 8. This CDR3 region has 17 residues.

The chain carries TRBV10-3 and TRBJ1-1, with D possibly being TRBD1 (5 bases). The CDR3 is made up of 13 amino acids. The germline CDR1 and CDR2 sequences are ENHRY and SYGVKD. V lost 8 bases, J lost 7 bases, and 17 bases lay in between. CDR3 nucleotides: TGTGCCATCGCGGGGGACCTCGACAGTGAAGCTTTCTTT. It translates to CAIAGDLDSEAFF.

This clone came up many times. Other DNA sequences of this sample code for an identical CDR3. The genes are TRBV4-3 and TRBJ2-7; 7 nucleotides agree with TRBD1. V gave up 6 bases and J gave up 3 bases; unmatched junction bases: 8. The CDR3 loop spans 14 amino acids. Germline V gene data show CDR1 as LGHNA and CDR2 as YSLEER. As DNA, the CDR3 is TGCGCCAGCAGTCCTGGACAGGCTCACTACGAGCAGTACTTC. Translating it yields CASSPGQAHYEQYF.

In nucleotides, the CDR3 is TGTGCCAGCAGTTCCCTGACAGGGTTTCAGCCCCAGCATTTT. Translation gives CASSSLTGFQPQHF. The V call is TRBV6-2 or TRBV6-3, the J call TRBJ1-5, with TRBD1 identical over 7 bases. V dropped 4 bases and J dropped 6; count of bases not matched to a gene: 6. The germline V gene has CDR1 MNHEY and CDR2 SVGEGT. The CDR3 consists of 14 residues.

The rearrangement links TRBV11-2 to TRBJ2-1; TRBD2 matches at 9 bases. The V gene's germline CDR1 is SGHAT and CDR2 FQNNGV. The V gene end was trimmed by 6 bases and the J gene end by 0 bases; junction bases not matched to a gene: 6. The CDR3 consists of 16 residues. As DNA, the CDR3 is TGTGCCAGCAGACTTAGCGGGAGTAGCTCCTACAATGAGCAGTTCTTC. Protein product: CASRLSGSSSYNEQFF.

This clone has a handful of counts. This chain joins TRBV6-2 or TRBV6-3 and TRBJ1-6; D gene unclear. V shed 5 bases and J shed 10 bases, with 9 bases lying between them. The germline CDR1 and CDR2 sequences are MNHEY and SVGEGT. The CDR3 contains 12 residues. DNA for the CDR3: TGTGCCAGCAGTCCCCCAGGATCACCCCTCCACTTT. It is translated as CASSPPGSPLHF.

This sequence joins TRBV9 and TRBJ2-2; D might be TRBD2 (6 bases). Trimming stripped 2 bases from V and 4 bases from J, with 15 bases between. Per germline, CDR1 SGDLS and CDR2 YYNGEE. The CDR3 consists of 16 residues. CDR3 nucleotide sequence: TGTGCCAGCAGCGTTGGATCGGGAGTTGGCACCGGGGAGCTGTTTTTT. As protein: CASSVGSGVGTGELFF.

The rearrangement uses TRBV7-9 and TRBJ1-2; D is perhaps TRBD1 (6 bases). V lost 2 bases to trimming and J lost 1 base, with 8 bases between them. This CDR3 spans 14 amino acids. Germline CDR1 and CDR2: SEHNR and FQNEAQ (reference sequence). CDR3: CASSLRQVNYGYTF. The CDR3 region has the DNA TGTGCCAGCAGCTTAAGACAGGTTAACTATGGCTACACCTTC.